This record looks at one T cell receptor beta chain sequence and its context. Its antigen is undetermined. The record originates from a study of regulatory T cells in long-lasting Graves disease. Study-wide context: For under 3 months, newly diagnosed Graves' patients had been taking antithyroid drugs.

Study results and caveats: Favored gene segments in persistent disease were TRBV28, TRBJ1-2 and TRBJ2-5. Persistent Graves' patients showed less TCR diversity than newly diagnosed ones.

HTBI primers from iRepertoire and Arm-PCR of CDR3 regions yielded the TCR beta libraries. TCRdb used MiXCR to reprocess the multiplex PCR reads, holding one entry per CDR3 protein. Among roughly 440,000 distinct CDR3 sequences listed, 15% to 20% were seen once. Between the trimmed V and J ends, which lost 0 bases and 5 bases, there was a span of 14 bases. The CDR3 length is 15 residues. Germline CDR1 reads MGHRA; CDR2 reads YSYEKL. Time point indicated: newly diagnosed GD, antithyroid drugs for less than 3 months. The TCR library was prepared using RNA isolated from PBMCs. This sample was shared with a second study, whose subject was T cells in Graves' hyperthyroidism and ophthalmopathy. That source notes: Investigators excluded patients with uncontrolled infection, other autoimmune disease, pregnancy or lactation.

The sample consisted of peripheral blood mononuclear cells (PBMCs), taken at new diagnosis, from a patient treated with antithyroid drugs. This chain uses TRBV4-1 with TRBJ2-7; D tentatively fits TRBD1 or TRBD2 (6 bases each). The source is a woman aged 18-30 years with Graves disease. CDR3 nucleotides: TGCGCCAGCAGCCAAGATTGGGTGGAGGGGGACGAGCAGTACTTC. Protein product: CASSQDWVEGDEQYF.